The T cell receptor beta chain under discussion was sequenced for a study of cytomegalovirus exposure and HLA in healthy donors. General study results and limits: When analyzed later, a missense DCLRE1C variant was found to be linked to TCR beta V- and J-gene trimming. Some V segments could not be told apart, so they were left out, TRBV6-2 and TRBV6-3 among them. Among immune exposure information, only CMV serostatus was available.

On this clone: Antigen: not known.

It was with 60 Vbeta and 13 Jbeta primers that the PCR ran. The repertoire was sequenced with immunoSEQ multiplex PCR; TCRdb's copy has only in-frame clones and lacks some. Among more than 120,000 clones, approximately 80% were seen once, and the ten largest hold less than 3%. After removal of 0 bases from V and 5 bases from J, the junction contained 7 bases not matched to a gene. Germline V gene lookup returns CDR1 MNHEY and CDR2 SMNVEV (reference sequence). The CDR3 covers 16 residues. Donors consisted of healthy bone marrow donors. This TCR was recovered from a male donor in good health and CMV-seronegative. Sequencing was done on a sample of PBMCs. The chain is built from TRBV27 and TRBJ1-1, with TRBD1 matching over 9 bases. CDR3 bases: TGTGCCAGCAGTTTATCGGGACAGGGTTACCTGACTGAAGCTTTCTTT. It codes for CASSLSGQGYLTEAFF.